This is a list of T cell receptor beta chains from one sample in a study of CD8 T cells in ankylosing spondylitis. TCRdb re-called the 5' RACE reads with MiXCR, one entry per CDR3 protein. In the table there are 130,000 or so distinct CDR3 sequences, over 6% of which are singletons. The material sequenced was blood, either unsorted or a sorted T cell fraction (not recorded which). These receptors were obtained from a male donor with ankylosing spondylitis or in good health (not recorded which). CDR3s include the opening cysteine and the closing phenylalanine or tryptophan. The order of the fields is clone size, CDR3 length, D gene, J gene, V gene, CDR3 protein, CDR3 DNA. D genes are given only for firm matches. Clone size appears in some rows only: once, few, many, or a class for an expanded clone.

clone_size: many; cdr3_length: 18; d_call: -; j_call: TRBJ1-1; v_call: TRBV3-1; cdr3_aa: CASSQGTRRGGMNTEAFF; cdr3_nt: TGTGCCAGCAGCCAAGGAACTCGCAGGGGAGGTATGAACACTGAAGCTTTCTTT
clone_size: many; cdr3_length: 16; d_call: TRBD2; j_call: TRBJ2-1; v_call: TRBV20-1; cdr3_aa: CSARDPGLAFYNEQFF; cdr3_nt: TGCAGTGCTAGAGACCCGGGACTAGCTTTCTACAATGAGCAGTTCTTC
clone_size: many; cdr3_length: 15; d_call: TRBD2; j_call: TRBJ2-4; v_call: TRBV7-3; cdr3_aa: CASRREGRAKNIQYF; cdr3_nt: TGTGCCAGCAGGCGGGAGGGCCGAGCCAAAAACATTCAGTACTTC
clone_size: many; cdr3_length: 14; d_call: TRBD1; j_call: TRBJ1-4; v_call: TRBV6-1; cdr3_aa: CASRTTGGFEKLFF; cdr3_nt: TGTGCCAGCAGGACGACAGGGGGGTTTGAAAAACTGTTTTTT
clone_size: many; cdr3_length: 13; d_call: TRBD1; j_call: TRBJ1-6; v_call: TRBV7-2; cdr3_aa: CASSPQDRGPLHF; cdr3_nt: TGTGCCAGCAGCCCTCAGGACAGGGGGCCCCTCCACTTT
clone_size: many; cdr3_length: 13; d_call: -; j_call: TRBJ2-1; v_call: TRBV12-3/TRBV12-4; cdr3_aa: CASSARGYNEQFF; cdr3_nt: TGTGCCAGCAGTGCTAGAGGGTACAATGAGCAGTTCTTC
clone_size: -; cdr3_length: 14; d_call: TRBD1; j_call: TRBJ1-2; v_call: TRBV20-1; cdr3_aa: CSARVRQGSDGYTF; cdr3_nt: TGCAGTGCTAGAGTTCGACAGGGGTCTGATGGCTACACCTTC
clone_size: many; cdr3_length: 16; d_call: TRBD2; j_call: TRBJ2-3; v_call: TRBV6-5; cdr3_aa: CASSSPLAGDTDTQYF; cdr3_nt: TGTGCCAGCAGTTCCCCCCTAGCGGGAGATACAGATACGCAGTATTTT
clone_size: many; cdr3_length: 14; d_call: TRBD2; j_call: TRBJ2-2; v_call: TRBV11-1; cdr3_aa: CASSPREDTGELFF; cdr3_nt: TGTGCCAGCAGCCCACGGGAGGACACCGGGGAGCTGTTTTTT
clone_size: many; cdr3_length: 13; d_call: -; j_call: TRBJ1-2; v_call: TRBV5-4; cdr3_aa: CASSLASPGGYTF; cdr3_nt: TGTGCCAGCAGCTTGGCCTCCCCCGGAGGCTACACCTTC
clone_size: many; cdr3_length: 13; d_call: -; j_call: TRBJ2-7; v_call: TRBV12-3/TRBV12-4; cdr3_aa: CASSFRRGLEQYF; cdr3_nt: TGTGCCAGCAGTTTTCGTAGGGGTCTCGAGCAGTACTTC
clone_size: many; cdr3_length: 16; d_call: -; j_call: TRBJ2-2; v_call: TRBV9; cdr3_aa: CASSTEGYLPTGELFF; cdr3_nt: TGTGCCAGCAGCACAGAGGGGTACTTACCCACCGGGGAGCTGTTTTTT
clone_size: many; cdr3_length: 18; d_call: -; j_call: TRBJ2-7; v_call: TRBV4-2; cdr3_aa: CASSQGGGVVASTYEQYF; cdr3_nt: TGTGCCAGCAGCCAAGGTGGAGGGGTGGTAGCGTCGACCTACGAGCAGTACTTC
clone_size: many; cdr3_length: 14; d_call: TRBD1; j_call: TRBJ2-7; v_call: TRBV4-3; cdr3_aa: CASSPGTGLYEQYF; cdr3_nt: TGCGCCAGCAGCCCTGGGACAGGGCTTTACGAGCAGTACTTC
clone_size: many; cdr3_length: 16; d_call: TRBD1; j_call: TRBJ2-2; v_call: TRBV5-1; cdr3_aa: CASSPWDRPNTGELFF; cdr3_nt: TGCGCCAGCAGCCCGTGGGACAGACCGAACACCGGGGAGCTGTTTTTT
clone_size: many; cdr3_length: 16; d_call: TRBD1; j_call: TRBJ1-5; v_call: TRBV12-3/TRBV12-4; cdr3_aa: CASRLGTGRGNQPQHF; cdr3_nt: TGTGCCAGCAGATTGGGGACAGGGAGAGGGAATCAGCCCCAGCATTTT
clone_size: many; cdr3_length: 16; d_call: TRBD1; j_call: TRBJ1-1; v_call: TRBV20-1; cdr3_aa: CSARDAGQLRGTEAFF; cdr3_nt: TGCAGTGCTAGAGATGCGGGACAGCTACGTGGCACTGAAGCTTTCTTT